Presented here are 29 T cell receptor beta chains from one specimen sequenced in a study of CD8+CD57+ T cells in acquired aplastic anemia. Genomic DNA provided the template from which TCR beta VDJ and CDR3 profiles were obtained. TCRdb reprocessed the reads with MiXCR, giving one entry per CDR3 protein. The data hold about 270,000 distinct CDR3 sequences, with 65% to 90% observed a single time. Whoever was chosen for sequencing had shown CD8+CD57+ cell expansion by flow cytometry. Material: sorted CD4+, CD8+, or CD8+CD57+ T cells (not recorded which) from PBMCs. The source is a human donor with aplastic anemia.

The gene calls are TRBV25-1 and TRBJ2-1, with unresolved D. The CDR3 runs 13 residues. CDR1 MGHDK and CDR2 SYGVNS come from the germline V gene. V gave up 2 bases and J gave up 8 bases, with 10 bases separating them. This CDR3 reads CASSEGFLDEQFF. The CDR3 DNA follows: TGTGCCAGCAGTGAAGGGTTCTTAGATGAGCAGTTCTTC. The whole variable domain, filled in from reference TRBV25-1 and TRBJ2-1, reads EADIYQTPRYLVIGTGKKITLECSQTMGHDKMYWYQQDPGMELHLIHYSYGVNSTEKGDLSSESTVSRIRTEHFPLTLESARPSHTSQYLCASSEGFLDEQFFGPGTRLTVL.

This clonotype was seen just once. The V call is TRBV2, the J call TRBJ2-4; TRBD2 might be the D (5 bases). Germline V gene sequence: CDR1 SNHLY, CDR2 FYNNEI. Trimming removed 8 bases from V and 13 bases from J, with 18 bases in between. This CDR3 is 12 amino acids long. CDR3 DNA sequence: TGTGCCAGCGGTGGATCGGGGAACAAGCAGTACTTC. Translated: CASGGSGNKQYF. Complete variable domain (other parts from reference TRBV2 and TRBJ2-4): EPEVTQTPSHQVTQMGQEVILRCVPISNHLYFYWYRQILGQKVEFLVSFYNNEISEKSEIFDDQFSVERPDGSNFTLKIRSTKLEDSAMYFCASGGSGNKQYFGAGTRLSVL.

The rearrangement uses TRBV29-1 and TRBJ2-5, with TRBD2 as a possible D gene (5 bases). This CDR3 contains 14 residues. From germline, CDR1 is SQVTM and CDR2 ANQGSEA. Deletions cut 5 bases from V and 4 bases from J, with 17 bases between. The chain's CDR3 is CSVTNLHSGETQYF. The CDR3 DNA reads as TGCAGCGTTACGAACTTACACAGCGGAGAGACCCAGTACTTC.

This clonotype appeared a single time. At one end the junction does not follow the germline gene, possibly because of a read error. V gene TRBV9 combines with J gene TRBJ2-1; 7 bases are shared with TRBD1. Germline lookup yields CDR1 SGDLS and CDR2 YYNGEE. The CDR3 runs to 13 residues. The CDR3 here is CASSPGTVNSEAF. CDR3 nucleotide sequence: TGTGCCAGCAGCCCCGGGACAGTGAACAGTGAAGCTTTC. Drawing the rest from reference TRBV9 and TRBJ2-1, the complete variable domain is DSGVTQTPKHLITATGQRVTLRCSPRSGDLSVYWYQQSLDQGLQFLIQYYNGEERAKGNILERFSAQQFPDLHSELNLSSLELGDSALYFCASSPGTVNSEAFGPGTRLTVL.

The rearrangement uses TRBV9 and TRBJ2-5; TRBD1 or TRBD2 may be the D gene (6 bases each). Trimming took 0 bases from V and 12 from J, leaving 24 bases between them. From germline, CDR1 is SGDLS and CDR2 YYNGEE. The CDR3 contains 16 residues. The CDR3 loop is CASSVDDGGYNQPKYF. The CDR3 DNA reads as TGTGCCAGCAGCGTAGATGACGGGGGCTACAATCAGCCCAAGTACTTC.

In the case of this clonotype: One end of the junction fails to match germline, which may point to a read error. The chain recombines TRBV7-9 with TRBJ2-1, with 7 bases identical to TRBD2. There are 14 residues in the CDR3. Germline V gene sequence: CDR1 SEHNR, CDR2 FQNEAQ (reference sequence). The CDR3 nucleotides are TGTGCCAGCAGCGTAGCGGGTACCAACGGGGCCAAGTTCTTC. Its protein product is CASSVAGTNGAKFF. Combining the CDR3 with reference TRBV7-9 and TRBJ2-1 gives the whole variable domain DTGVSQNPRHKITKRGQNVTFRCDPISEHNRLYWYRQTLGQGPEFLTYFQNEAQLEKSRLLSDRFSAERPKGSFSTLEIQRTEQGDSAMYLCASSVAGTNGAKFFGPGTRLTVL.

As regards this clonotype: An end of the junction does not agree with germline; a read error may underlie this. This sequence joins TRBV7-8 and TRBJ2-3; tentatively, D is TRBD2 (5 bases). The CDR3 contains 14 residues. Germline V lookup: CDR1 SGHVS, CDR2 FQNEAQ. CDR3 sequence reads: CASSLARSRDRQYF. CDR3 DNA: TGTGCCAGCAGCTTAGCGAGAAGTCGGGATAGGCAGTATTTT.

A remark on this clonotype: At one end, the junction sequence differs from germline, possibly due to a read error. The chain joins TRBV2 to TRBJ2-7; D is unresolved. The CDR3 has 14 residues. CDR1 and CDR2 (germline): SNHLY, FYNNEI. In nucleotides, the CDR3 is TGTGCCAGCAGTGAACCTTATAGAACTCAGCCCCAGCACTTC. This sequence encodes CASSEPYRTQPQHF.

In regard to this clonotype: This CDR3 is missing its conserved last phenylalanine or tryptophan, likely due to a read error. No DNA is shown, since the ends of the CDR3 on it are uncertain; the CDR3 is the one TCRdb lists. The chain combines TRBV7-2 with TRBJ1-1; the table's D call, TRBD1, was not checked against the DNA. CDR1 and CDR2 (germline): SGHTA, FQGNSA. The CDR3 has 15 residues if both end residues are counted. CDR3 region: CASSWGQGSNYGYFS.

V is TRBV20-1 and J is TRBJ1-3, with D unclear. V was clipped by 1 base and J by 1 base, with 5 bases between them. There are 13 residues in the CDR3. The germline gives CDR1 DFQATT, CDR2 SNEGSKA (reference sequence). CDR3 coding DNA: TGCAGTGCTAGAGGGACGTCTGGAAACACCATATATTTT. Protein sequence: CSARGTSGNTIYF.

Notes on this clonotype: An end of the junction differs from the germline gene, which may be a read error. This rearrangement joins TRBV9 to TRBJ2-5, with D hard to call. The CDR3 sequence is 14 residues long. Germline CDR1 SGDLS, CDR2 YYNGEE. The CDR3 bases are TGTGCCACCAGCAGAGGCCTCGAGCAAGCGACCCAGTACTTC. It is translated as CATSRGLEQATQYF.

V gene TRBV5-6 combines with J gene TRBJ1-5, with 8 positions matching TRBD1. Germline V gives CDR1 SGHDT, CDR2 YYEEEE. V lost 2 bases and J lost 0; bases outside the gene matches: 4. CDR3 size: 16 residues. CDR3 nucleotide sequence: TGTGCCAGCAGCTTTCAGGGGGCTTATAGCAATCAGCCCCAGCATTTT. It specifies CASSFQGAYSNQPQHF.

A single count supports this clonotype. The chain is built from TRBV5-6 and TRBJ2-2, with D uncertain. The CDR3 runs to 14 residues. Trimming took 2 bases from V and 5 from J, leaving 10 bases between them. Germline-derived CDR1 and CDR2 are SGHDT and YYEEEE. DNA for the CDR3: TGTGCCAGCAGCTTTACTCGAGCGACCGGGGAGCTGTTTTTT. Residues: CASSFTRATGELFF.

The rearrangement joins TRBV20-1 to TRBJ1-2; TRBD1 matches 10 bases. The CDR3 consists of 14 residues. Germline trimming cut 0 bases from V and 8 bases from J; bases unmatched to any gene: 6. Germline-derived CDR1 and CDR2 are DFQATT and SNEGSKA (reference sequence). The CDR3 sequence: CSARDRRTGGGYTF. Written as DNA, the CDR3 is TGCAGTGCTAGAGATCGACGGACAGGGGGAGGCTACACCTTC.

To note about this clonotype: Germline and junction disagree at one end, which may indicate a read error. The gene calls are TRBV7-6 and TRBJ1-6, with 8 bases that match TRBD1. The CDR3 has 14 amino acids. In germline, CDR1 is SGHVS, CDR2 FNYEAQ. CDR3 DNA: TGTGCCAGCAGTTCGGACAGGGCACTTTACCCCCTGTACTTT. Its protein product is CASSSDRALYPLYF.

This clonotype was detected only once. The chain joins TRBV15 to TRBJ2-1, with TRBD1 matching over 8 bases. The CDR3 totals 14 residues. Germline V CDR1 and CDR2: LNHNV, YYDKDF (reference sequence). The ends lost 10 bases at V and 12 bases at J; junction bases unmatched: 17. In DNA form, the CDR3 reads TGTGCCAGTAGCATAGGCAGGGGGCTAGATGCGCAGTTCTTC. It yields the protein CASSIGRGLDAQFF.

This clonotype was counted once. Mismatch with germline at one junction end may stem from a read error. The V call is TRBV7-9, the J call TRBJ2-5, with 9 bases that match TRBD2. The germline V gene encodes CDR1 SEHNR and CDR2 FQNEAQ (reference sequence). The CDR3 has 14 residues. The CDR3 coding sequence is TGTGCCACCAGCAGAGGCAGAAGCGGGGGGAGCCATGACTTC. This sequence encodes CATSRGRSGGSHDF.

The chain employs TRBV19 and TRBJ2-5; TRBD1 aligns across 7 bases. From germline, CDR1 is LNHDA and CDR2 SQIVND (reference sequence). V lost 3 bases, J lost 1 base, and 5 bases stayed unmatched. The CDR3 contains 15 residues. This chain's CDR3 is CASSMWTGGQETQYF. CDR3 in DNA: TGTGCCAGTAGTATGTGGACAGGAGGCCAAGAGACCCAGTACTTC. Drawing the rest from reference TRBV19 and TRBJ2-5, the complete variable domain is DGGITQSPKYLFRKEGQNVTLSCEQNLNHDAMYWYRQDPGQGLRLIYYSQIVNDFQKGDIAEGYSVSREKKESFPLTVTSAQKNPTAFYLCASSMWTGGQETQYFGPGTRLLVL.

The chain uses TRBV19 and TRBJ2-7, with unresolved D. The V and J ends lost 9 bases and 3 bases respectively, with 9 bases between them. The V gene's germline CDR1 is LNHDA and CDR2 SQIVND (reference sequence). This CDR3 contains 11 residues. This CDR3 reads CASGQDYEQYF. CDR3 coding DNA: TGTGCCAGCGGCCAGGACTACGAGCAGTACTTC.

The CDR3 DNA reads as TGTGCCAGCAGCATTGAAAGAAGCGGGGGGAGCGATGAGGATGGCTACACCTTC. This translates into CASSIERSGGSDEDGYTF. The chain has TRBV7-9 and TRBJ1-2, with D maybe TRBD1 (5 bases). The germline V gene encodes CDR1 SEHNR and CDR2 FQNEAQ (reference sequence). The V end lost 5 bases, the J end lost 6 bases, and 28 bases lay between the germline ends. There are 18 residues in the CDR3.

This chain joins TRBV6-5 and TRBJ1-2; D ambiguous. This CDR3 is built from 13 residues. The germline gives CDR1 MNHEY, CDR2 SVGAGI. Trimming took off 4 bases at V and 4 bases at J, with 10 bases between the two ends. The CDR3 DNA follows: TGTGCCAGCAGTTTTCCGGGGAGCTATGGCTACACCTTC. Protein: CASSFPGSYGYTF.

The rearrangement uses TRBV25-1 and TRBJ2-6; TRBD1 aligns across 7 bases. The CDR3 spans 18 residues. CDR1 MGHDK and CDR2 SYGVNS come from the germline V gene. With V trimmed by 3 bases and J by 0 bases, 8 bases remained unmatched. The CDR3 protein is CASSEVTGKHSGANVLTF. CDR3 bases: TGTGCCAGCAGTGAGGTGACAGGGAAGCACTCTGGGGCCAACGTCCTGACTTTC.

Concerning this clonotype itself: This likely comes from a read error, as the CDR3 has no conserved phenylalanine or tryptophan at its end. It is unclear where the CDR3 begins or ends on the DNA, so no DNA is shown, and the CDR3 is as TCRdb lists it. The chain carries TRBV6-6 and TRBJ2-1; the D call of TRBD2 is as the table states it, not checked on the DNA. A total of 9 residues make up the CDR3, ends included. CDR1 and CDR2 (germline): MNHNY, SVGAGI (reference sequence). CDR3 loop: CASSGKADG.

Concerning this clonotype itself: The final CDR3 position lacks the conserved phenylalanine or tryptophan, pointing to a likely read error. The limits of the CDR3 on the DNA are not certain, so only TCRdb's listed CDR3 is given. CDR3 sequence reads: CASSSWDRGLDYG. The chain couples TRBV7-3 to TRBJ2-1; TRBD1, the D gene given by the table, was not confirmed from the DNA. Germline CDR1 is SGHTA and CDR2 is FQGTGA. The CDR3 is 13 amino acids long, termini counted.

This clonotype was observed a single time. Sequence at one end of the junction differs from germline and may be a read error. The V gene is TRBV7-2, the J gene TRBJ2-7; D assignment may be TRBD1 or TRBD2 (5 bases each). CDR3 length equals 14 residues. Germline V CDR1 and CDR2: SGHTA, FQGNSA. The CDR3 loop reads CASSLGGRPYAQYF. In nucleotides, the CDR3 is TGTGCCAGCAGCTTAGGGGGACGACCCTACGCGCAGTATTTC.

As concerns this clonotype: Given a much more abundant clone one base away, this may be a read error. The chain links TRBV11-3 to TRBJ2-4, with a tentative D call TRBD1 (6 bases). The CDR3 is 12 amino acids. Germline V gene sequence: CDR1 SGHNT, CDR2 YENEEA. Trimming removed 0 bases from V and 11 bases from J, with 8 bases in between. The CDR3 here is CASSLDRTVQYF. The DNA for the CDR3 is TGTGCCAGCAGCTTAGATCGGACAGTTCAGTACTTC. The variable domain in full, completed from reference TRBV11-3 and TRBJ2-4, reads EAGVVQSPRYKIIEKKQPVAFWCNPISGHNTLYWYLQNLGQGPELLIRYENEEAVDDSQLPKDRFSAERLKGVDSTLKIQPAELGDSAVYLCASSLDRTVQYFGAGTRLSVL.

The sample holds one count of this clonotype. The chain couples TRBV2 to TRBJ2-2; 7 nucleotides align to TRBD2. The germline CDR1 and CDR2 sequences are SNHLY and FYNNEI. The CDR3 length is 14 residues. Unmatched junction bases numbered 6, after V lost 9 bases and J lost 2 bases. CDR3 protein: CASKAGINTGELFF. The CDR3, as DNA: TGTGCCAGTAAAGCGGGGATAAACACCGGGGAGCTGTTTTTT.

A word on this clonotype: A read error may be the cause here, since a much bigger clone is one base away. The CDR3 is CASSLAGGRQDEAF. CDR3 coding DNA: TGTGCCAGCAGCTTAGCAGGCGGACGGCAAGATGAAGCTTTT. The chain employs TRBV7-3 and TRBJ2-3, with D hard to call. The CDR3 contains 14 residues. CDR1 SGHTA and CDR2 FQGTGA come from the germline V gene.

The genes are TRBV5-1 and TRBJ1-6, with D unclear. Deletions cut 2 bases from V and 11 bases from J, with 14 bases between. Germline CDR1 reads SGHRS; CDR2 reads YFSETQ. The CDR3 sequence is 14 residues long. CDR3 in amino acids: CASSLRLRDTPLHF. Written as DNA, the CDR3 is TGCGCCAGCAGCTTAAGACTCCGGGATACACCCCTCCACTTT.